A selection of T cell receptor beta chains follows, all from one sample in a study of T-cell memory formation after mild COVID-19. TCRdb fed the 5' RACE reads into MiXCR, producing one record per CDR3 protein. The table records over 350,000 distinct CDR3 sequences, 20% to 25% of them present only once. What was sequenced was PBMCs or a T cell subset sorted from them (not recorded which). Receptors originate from an adult woman who had mild COVID-19 (a few samples of this study predate the infection). Cell type and time point are not known. CDR3s include the opening cysteine and the closing phenylalanine or tryptophan. D genes are given only for firm matches. Clone sizes are given selectively: once, few, many, or a class where the clone is expanded.

D,size,V,J,DNA,CDR3
-,-,TRBV30,TRBJ2-1,TGTGCCTGGAATGGTCAATCGAGCTCCTACAATGAGCAGTTCTTC,CAWNGQSSSYNEQFF
-,few,TRBV7-2,TRBJ2-7,TGTGCCAGCAGCTTAGCTGGACACCGTTTTTACGAGCAGTACTTC,CASSLAGHRFYEQYF
-,-,TRBV2,TRBJ2-2,TGTGCCAGCAGGGGCGTAACCGGGGAGCTGTTTTTT,CASRGVTGELFF
-,few,TRBV6-5,TRBJ1-4,TGTGCCAGCAAATATGACACAACTGATAATGAAAAACTGTTTTTT,CASKYDTTDNEKLFF
TRBD2,few,TRBV6-6,TRBJ2-3,TGTGCCAGCAGTTACCGGGAGGACTCTAGCACAGATACGCAGTATTTT,CASSYREDSSTDTQYF
-,-,TRBV5-1,TRBJ2-1,TGCGCCAGCAGCTTTTCCCGGACCCACCCGGCCTACAATGAGCAGTTCTTC,CASSFSRTHPAYNEQFF
-,many,TRBV6-2/TRBV6-3,TRBJ2-2,TGTGCCATACGGGGCCCTTACACCGGGGAGCTGTTTTTT,CAIRGPYTGELFF
TRBD1,-,TRBV7-9,TRBJ2-7,TGTGCCAGCAGCTCGGGACAGATATTATACGAGCAGTACTTC,CASSSGQILYEQYF
TRBD1,few,TRBV18,TRBJ1-2,TGTGCCAGCTCACCGGGACAGGGAGTAGGATATGGCTACACCTTC,CASSPGQGVGYGYTF
TRBD2,few,TRBV6-6,TRBJ2-7,TGTGCCAGCAGACAGAGCGGGAGGACCCCCTACGAGCAGTACTTC,CASRQSGRTPYEQYF
-,few,TRBV7-3,TRBJ2-5,TGTGCCAGCAGCCCCTCCCCCCAAGAGACCCAGTACTTC,CASSPSPQETQYF
-,-,TRBV25-1,TRBJ2-2,TGTGCCAGCAGTGGGTACCCAACCGGGGAGCTGTTTTTT,CASSGYPTGELFF
TRBD1,-,TRBV6-5,TRBJ2-1,TGTGCCAGCAGGGAAGGGGGCGCCGGGACCTACAATGAGCAGTTCTTC,CASREGGAGTYNEQFF
TRBD1,-,TRBV29-1,TRBJ2-6,TGCAGCGTGCCGGGACAGGGGGCCAGGTCTGGGGCCAACGTCCTGACTTTC,CSVPGQGARSGANVLTF
TRBD1,-,TRBV20-1,TRBJ1-5,TGCAGTGCGTCGACAGGGACGGATGGCAATCAGCCCCAGCATTTT,CSASTGTDGNQPQHF
-,-,TRBV14,TRBJ2-5,TGTGCCAGCAGCCAAGATTACCCCTTCAAAGAGACCCAGTACTTC,CASSQDYPFKETQYF
TRBD1,few,TRBV7-2,TRBJ2-5,TGTGCCAGCAGCTTAGCCCACACAGGGGGAGAGACCCAGTACTTC,CASSLAHTGGETQYF
-,few,TRBV29-1,TRBJ1-2,TGCAGCGTTGAAGACAGGGACCGAAACTATGGCTACACCTTC,CSVEDRDRNYGYTF
-,few,TRBV20-1,TRBJ2-1,TGCAGTGCTTGGGCCGTTCACAATGAGCAGTTCTTC,CSAWAVHNEQFF
-,-,TRBV6-5,TRBJ2-5,TGTGCCAGCAGTTACAGGGTTGGGGAGACCCAGTACTTC,CASSYRVGETQYF
-,-,TRBV20-1,TRBJ1-5,TGCAGTGCTACCCGGGACACCAATCAGCCCCAGCATTTT,CSATRDTNQPQHF
TRBD1,-,TRBV6-5,TRBJ1-2,TGTGCCAGCACTGACAGGGAGAGTTATGGCTACACCTTC,CASTDRESYGYTF
TRBD1,-,TRBV20-1,TRBJ2-2,TGCAGTGCTAGGAGCTGGGGACAGGGGTCAACCGGGGAGCTGTTTTTT,CSARSWGQGSTGELFF
-,-,TRBV6-5,TRBJ1-2,TGTGCCAGCCGGGGTGGGGGCATCTATGGCTACACCTTC,CASRGGGIYGYTF
TRBD1,-,TRBV7-2,TRBJ1-2,TGTGCCAGCAGCTCACCGGGACAGGGCCATGGCTACACCTTC,CASSSPGQGHGYTF
-,-,TRBV7-9,TRBJ1-1,TGTGCCAGCAGCTTAGGCGGGACCTTTCTTGAAGCTTTCTTT,CASSLGGTFLEAFF
-,few,TRBV7-6,TRBJ2-5,TGTGCCAGCAGCTTACGTTTCAAAGAGACCCAGTACTTC,CASSLRFKETQYF
-,-,TRBV9,TRBJ2-1,TGTGCCAGCAGCGTAGCAGGCGGGGAAGGCTCCTACAATGAGCAGTTCTTC,CASSVAGGEGSYNEQFF
-,few,TRBV24-1,TRBJ2-5,TGTGCCACCAGTGACCCGGTCCAAGAGACCCAGTACTTC,CATSDPVQETQYF
-,few,TRBV3-1,TRBJ1-1,TGTGCCAGCAGCCACAATCAGGGAGCTTTCTTT,CASSHNQGAFF
-,-,TRBV7-9,TRBJ2-3,TGTGCCAGCAGCCCGACGGGCGGGACCACAGATACGCAGTATTTT,CASSPTGGTTDTQYF
TRBD1,-,TRBV15,TRBJ1-5,TGTGCCACCAGCAGGGAACAGGGGGCGAGCAATCAGCCCCAGCATTTT,CATSREQGASNQPQHF